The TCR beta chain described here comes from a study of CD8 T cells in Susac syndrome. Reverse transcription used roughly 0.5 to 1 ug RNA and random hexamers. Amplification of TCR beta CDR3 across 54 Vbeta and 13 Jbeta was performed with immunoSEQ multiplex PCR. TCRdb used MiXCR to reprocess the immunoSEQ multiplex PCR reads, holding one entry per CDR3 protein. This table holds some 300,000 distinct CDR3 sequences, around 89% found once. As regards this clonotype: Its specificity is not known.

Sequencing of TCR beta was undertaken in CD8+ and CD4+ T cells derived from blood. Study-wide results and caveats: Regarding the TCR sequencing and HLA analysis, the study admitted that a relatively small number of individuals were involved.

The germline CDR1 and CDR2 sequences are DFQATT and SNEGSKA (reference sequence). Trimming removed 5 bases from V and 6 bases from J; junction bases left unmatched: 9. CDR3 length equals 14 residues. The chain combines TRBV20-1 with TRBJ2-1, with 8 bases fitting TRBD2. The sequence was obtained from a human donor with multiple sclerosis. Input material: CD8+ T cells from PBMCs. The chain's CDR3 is CSAPGLVIGNEQFF. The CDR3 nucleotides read TGCAGTGCTCCGGGACTAGTCATCGGCAATGAGCAGTTCTTC.